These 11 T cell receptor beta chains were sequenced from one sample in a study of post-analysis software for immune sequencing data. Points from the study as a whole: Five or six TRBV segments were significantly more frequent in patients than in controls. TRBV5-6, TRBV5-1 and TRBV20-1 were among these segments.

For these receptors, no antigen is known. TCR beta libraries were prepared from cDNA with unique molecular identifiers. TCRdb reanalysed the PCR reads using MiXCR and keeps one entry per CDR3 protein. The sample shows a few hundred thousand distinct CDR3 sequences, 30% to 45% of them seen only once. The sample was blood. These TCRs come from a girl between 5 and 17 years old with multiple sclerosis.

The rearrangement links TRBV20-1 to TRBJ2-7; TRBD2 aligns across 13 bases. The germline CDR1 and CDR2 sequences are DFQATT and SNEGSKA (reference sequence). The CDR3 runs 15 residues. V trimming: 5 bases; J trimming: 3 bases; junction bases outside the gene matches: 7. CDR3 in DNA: TGCAGTGCTTTTGCACTAGCGGGGGGGCTCTACGAGCAGTACTTC. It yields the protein CSAFALAGGLYEQYF.

The CDR3 DNA is TGTGCCAGCAGGGCTAGTGCGGGGGGCATGGACGCTGAAGCTTTCTTT. Protein product: CASRASAGGMDAEAFF. The rearrangement joins TRBV7-9 to TRBJ1-1; D possibly corresponds to TRBD1 (6 bases). Germline V gene sequence: CDR1 SEHNR, CDR2 FQNEAQ (reference sequence). V gave up 6 bases and J gave up 6 bases, with 23 bases separating them. The length of the CDR3 is 16 residues.

For the CDR3, the DNA is TGTGCCAGCAGCTTAACGGGGGCAAATAATTCACCCCTCCACTTT. The encoded protein is CASSLTGANNSPLHF. This chain joins TRBV7-2 and TRBJ1-6; D may be TRBD1 (6 bases). The V end lost 2 bases, the J end lost 5 bases, and 10 bases lay between the germline ends. The germline CDR1 and CDR2 sequences are SGHTA and FQGNSA. CDR3 size: 15 residues.

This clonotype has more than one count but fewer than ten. The CDR3 region is CASSPNPGQGNYGYTF. The CDR3 DNA reads as TGTGCCAGCAGTCCGAACCCGGGACAGGGAAACTATGGCTACACCTTC. The chain recombines TRBV12-3 or TRBV12-4 with TRBJ1-2; 9 bases map to TRBD1. V lost 5 bases and J lost 2; bases outside the gene matches: 9. This CDR3 contains 16 residues.

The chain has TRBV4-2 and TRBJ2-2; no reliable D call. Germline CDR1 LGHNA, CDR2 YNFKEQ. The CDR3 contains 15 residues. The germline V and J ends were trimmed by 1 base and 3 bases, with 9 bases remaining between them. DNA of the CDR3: TGTGCCAGCAGCCAAGTCGCCTCAGACACCGGGGAGCTGTTTTTT. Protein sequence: CASSQVASDTGELFF.

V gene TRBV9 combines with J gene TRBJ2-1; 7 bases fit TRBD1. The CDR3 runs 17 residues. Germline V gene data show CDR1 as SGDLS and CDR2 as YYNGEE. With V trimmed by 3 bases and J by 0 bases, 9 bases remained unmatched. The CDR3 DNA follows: TGTGCCAGCAGCGCATTGGACAGGCCGAGCTCCTACAATGAGCAGTTCTTC. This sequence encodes CASSALDRPSSYNEQFF.

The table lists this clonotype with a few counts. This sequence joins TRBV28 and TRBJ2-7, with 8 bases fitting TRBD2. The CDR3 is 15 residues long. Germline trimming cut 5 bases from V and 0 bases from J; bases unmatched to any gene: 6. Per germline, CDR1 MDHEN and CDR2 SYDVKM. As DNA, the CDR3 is TGTGCCAGCAGTGTGCCGCGGGGGGCCTCCTACGAGCAGTACTTC. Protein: CASSVPRGASYEQYF.

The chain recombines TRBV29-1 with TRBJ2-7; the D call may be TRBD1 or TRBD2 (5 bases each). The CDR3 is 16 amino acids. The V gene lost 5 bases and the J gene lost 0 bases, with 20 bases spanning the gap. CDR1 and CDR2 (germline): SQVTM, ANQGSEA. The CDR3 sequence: CSVRGRADKSSYEQYF. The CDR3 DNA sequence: TGCAGCGTTAGGGGCCGAGCGGACAAAAGCTCCTACGAGCAGTACTTC.

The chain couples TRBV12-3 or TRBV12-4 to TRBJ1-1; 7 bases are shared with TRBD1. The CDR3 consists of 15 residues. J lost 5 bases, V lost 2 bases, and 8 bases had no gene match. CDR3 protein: CASSLIPGQRTEAFF. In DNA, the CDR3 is TGTGCCAGCAGTTTAATCCCGGGACAGAGGACTGAAGCTTTCTTT.

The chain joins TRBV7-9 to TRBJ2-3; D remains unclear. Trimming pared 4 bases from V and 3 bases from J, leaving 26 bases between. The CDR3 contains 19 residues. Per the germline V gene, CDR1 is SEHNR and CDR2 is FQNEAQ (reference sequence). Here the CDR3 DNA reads TGTGCCAGCAGCTCACTCTCTCCGGAGAAGGGTTTTAGGACAGATACGCAGTATTTT. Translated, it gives CASSSLSPEKGFRTDTQYF.

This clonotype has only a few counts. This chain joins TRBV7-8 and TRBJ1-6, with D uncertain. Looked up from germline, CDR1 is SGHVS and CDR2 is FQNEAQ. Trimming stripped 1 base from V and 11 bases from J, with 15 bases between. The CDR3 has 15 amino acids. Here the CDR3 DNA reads TGTGCCAGCAGCTTAGAGGGTCGGGTCGGAGCACCCCTCCACTTT. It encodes CASSLEGRVGAPLHF.